Sequencing of this T cell receptor beta chain was carried out in a study of T cells in Graves' hyperthyroidism and ophthalmopathy. The overall study: Any treatment followed the collection of peripheral blood at initial diagnosis.

Study outcomes and limitations: Expanded thyroid clonotypes (above 0.001) were mostly also found in blood.

Disease duration under 2 months; hyperthyroidism patients were aged 18 to 65. Patients were excluded for uncontrolled infection, other autoimmune disease, pregnancy or lactation. This clonotype was picked up many times. Its antigen is unidentified. Germline CDR1 reads DFQATT; CDR2 reads SNEGSKA (reference sequence). With 5 bases clipped from V and 1 base from J, the junction kept 15 bases outside the gene matches. The CDR3 totals 17 residues. Researchers amplified the TCR beta CDR3 regions from RNA transcripts. Carried out on the TCR CDR3, a first-round RT-PCR used the HTBI primer set. TCRdb reprocessed the multiplex PCR reads via MiXCR and lists one record per CDR3 protein. The sample lists roughly 170,000 distinct CDR3 sequences; 17% were seen once.

The sequenced sample consisted of blood. The sequence was obtained from a woman aged 45-65 years with Graves' hyperthyroidism. The chain employs TRBV20-1 and TRBJ1-1; 8 bases are shared with TRBD1. The CDR3 region is CSAQRQGYGKGNTEAFF. In DNA form, the CDR3 reads TGCAGTGCTCAGCGACAGGGGTATGGGAAAGGGAACACTGAAGCTTTCTTT.